Sequencing of this T cell receptor beta chain was carried out in a study of T cells of healthy individuals. The length of the CDR3 is 13 residues. Trimming took 4 bases from V and 5 from J, leaving 8 bases between them. From germline, CDR1 is SEHNR and CDR2 FQNEAQ (reference sequence). In its sample, this clonotype was seen many times. TCRdb ran MiXCR on the 5' RACE reads and lists one entry per CDR3 protein. Among over 95,000 distinct CDR3 sequences listed, approximately 15% were seen once. The chain employs TRBV7-9 and TRBJ2-2; tentatively, D is TRBD1 (5 bases). The clonotype comes from a human donor in good health. The CDR3 is CASSSRVTGELFF. CDR3 DNA: TGTGCCAGCAGCTCCAGGGTTACCGGGGAGCTGTTTTTT.